This TCR beta chain was observed in a study of graft-versus-host responses after intestinal transplantation. Germline-derived CDR1 and CDR2 are SGHRS and YFSETQ. The length of the CDR3 is 15 residues. Losses at the gene ends were 5 bases for V and 7 bases for J; bases not matched to a gene: 7. In the case of this clone: Its specificity is unknown.

The method was immunoSEQ multiplex PCR; TCRdb's version includes in-frame clones alone and lacks a portion of them. Counted here are 35,000 to 45,000 clones, 80% to 95% occurring once; the ten biggest clones make up about 3.6%. General study findings and limits: The authors found GvH clones in recipient marrow, some appearing first in ileum or blood.

The chain combines TRBV5-1 with TRBJ1-6; 9 bases line up with TRBD1. The source was PBMCs, collected approximately 740 days after intestinal transplantation. The TCR was taken from a human patient who received an intestinal transplant, so some T cells may come from the graft donor. CDR3 sequence: CASSSETGGNSPLHF. The CDR3 DNA reads TGCGCCAGCAGTTCCGAGACAGGGGGAAATTCACCCCTCCACTTT.